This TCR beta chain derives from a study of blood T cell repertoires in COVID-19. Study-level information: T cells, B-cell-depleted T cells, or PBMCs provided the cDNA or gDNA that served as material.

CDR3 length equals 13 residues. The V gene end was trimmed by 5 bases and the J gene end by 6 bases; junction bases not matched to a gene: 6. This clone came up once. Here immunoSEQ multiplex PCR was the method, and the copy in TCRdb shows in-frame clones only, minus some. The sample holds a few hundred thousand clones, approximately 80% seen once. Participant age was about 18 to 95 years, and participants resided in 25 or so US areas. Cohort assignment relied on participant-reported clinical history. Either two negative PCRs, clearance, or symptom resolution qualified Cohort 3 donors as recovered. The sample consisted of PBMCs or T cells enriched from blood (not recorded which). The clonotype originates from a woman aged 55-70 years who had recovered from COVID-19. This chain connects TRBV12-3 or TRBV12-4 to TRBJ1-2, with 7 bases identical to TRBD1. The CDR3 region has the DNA TGTGCCAGCAGTCATCGGACAGGCAATGGCTACACCTTC. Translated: CASSHRTGNGYTF.